Detailed here is one T cell receptor (beta chain). Its specificity is unknown. Researchers ran the PCR with 60 Vbeta and 13 Jbeta primers. Sequencing was performed with immunoSEQ multiplex PCR; in TCRdb, only in-frame clones are kept and a portion is missing. The profile shows approximately 190,000 clones, around 87% of them singletons. Germline V gene data show CDR1 as MNHNS and CDR2 as SASEGT. The CDR3 runs to 12 residues. V was cut by 5 bases and J by 7 bases, with 12 bases left in between. This entry belongs to a study of cytomegalovirus exposure and HLA in healthy donors. Findings of the study overall: Within an earlier analysis, most TCR beta V segments proved productive either about 90% or about 30% of the time.

The gene calls are TRBV6-1 and TRBJ2-7, with D perhaps TRBD1 (6 bases). The clonotype originates from a boy aged 2-15 years in good health and CMV-seronegative. Material: PBMCs. CDR3 amino acids: CASSLGAQEQYF. CDR3 nucleotide sequence: TGTGCCAGCAGTTTGGGGGCACAGGAGCAGTACTTC.